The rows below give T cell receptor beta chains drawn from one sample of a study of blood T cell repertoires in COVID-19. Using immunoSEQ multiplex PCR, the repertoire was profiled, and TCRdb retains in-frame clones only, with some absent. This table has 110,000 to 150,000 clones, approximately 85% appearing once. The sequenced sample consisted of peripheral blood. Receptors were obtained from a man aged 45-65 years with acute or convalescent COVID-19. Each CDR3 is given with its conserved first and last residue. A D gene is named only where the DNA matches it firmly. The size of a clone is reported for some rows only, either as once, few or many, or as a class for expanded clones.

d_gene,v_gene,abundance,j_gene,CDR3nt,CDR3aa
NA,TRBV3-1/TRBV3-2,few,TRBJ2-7,TGTGCCAGCAGCCAATATCACGGTCGGTACGAGCAGTACTTC,CASSQYHGRYEQYF
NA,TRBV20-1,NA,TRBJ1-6,TGCAGTGCTAGTCAGGGGAATTCACCCCTCCACTTT,CSASQGNSPLHF
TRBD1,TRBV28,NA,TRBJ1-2,TGTGCCAGCAGTTTGAAAACAGGGGCGGGAAACGCCTTC,CASSLKTGAGNAF
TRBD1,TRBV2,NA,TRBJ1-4,TGTGCCAGCAGCGACAACAGGGGATCTAATGAAAAACTGTTTTTT,CASSDNRGSNEKLFF
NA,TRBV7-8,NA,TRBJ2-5,TGTGCCAGCAGCTTAGCCGGTGGAGAGACCCAGTACTTC,CASSLAGGETQYF
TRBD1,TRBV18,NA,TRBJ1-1,TGTGCCAGCTCACCACAGGGGGCAAGGACTGAAGCTTTCTTT,CASSPQGARTEAFF
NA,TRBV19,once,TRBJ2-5,TGTGCCAGTAGTACCTGGGACTTTCGTTTGGAGACCCAGTACTTC,CASSTWDFRLETQYF
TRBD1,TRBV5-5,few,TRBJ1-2,TGTGCCAGCAGCGACCCGGGACAGGGAACGGATGGCTACACCTTC,CASSDPGQGTDGYTF
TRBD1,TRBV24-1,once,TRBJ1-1,TGTGCCACCATCGGACAGGGGGGCACTGAAGCTTTCTTT,CATIGQGGTEAFF
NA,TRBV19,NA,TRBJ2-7,TGTGCCAGTAGTCCCAGGCAGGGCGGAGAGCAGTACTTC,CASSPRQGGEQYF
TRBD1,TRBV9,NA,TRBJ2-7,TGTGCCAGCAGCGTAGACTTGGGGCAGGGGGCGTACGAGCAGTACTTC,CASSVDLGQGAYEQYF
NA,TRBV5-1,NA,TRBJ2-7,TGCGCCAGCAGCTCGTTCGGTAGCTCCTACGAGCAGTACTTC,CASSSFGSSYEQYF
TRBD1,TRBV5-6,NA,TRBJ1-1,TGTGCCAGCAGCCAGACAGGGTTGGGCACTGAAGCTTTCTTT,CASSQTGLGTEAFF
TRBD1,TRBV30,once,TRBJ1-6,TGTGCCTGGAGCACCGACAGGGCGTGGAATTCACCCCTCCACTTT,CAWSTDRAWNSPLHF
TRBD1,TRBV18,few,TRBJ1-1,TGTGCCAGCTTGGGACAGAAGAACACTGAAGCTTTCTTT,CASLGQKNTEAFF
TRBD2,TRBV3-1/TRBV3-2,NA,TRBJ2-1,TGTGCCAGCAGCCCCTCCCTAGCGGGGGGGTACAATGAGCAGTTCTTC,CASSPSLAGGYNEQFF
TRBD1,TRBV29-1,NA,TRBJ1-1,TGCAGCGTCGACGACAGGGTGAACACTGAAGCTTTCTTT,CSVDDRVNTEAFF
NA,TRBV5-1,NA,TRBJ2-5,TGCGCCAGCAGCTTGGCGGGGAATAGGGAGACCCAGTACTTC,CASSLAGNRETQYF
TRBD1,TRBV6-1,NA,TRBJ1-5,TGTGCCAGCAGTGACCTCGACAGGGTGGCCCAGCATTTT,CASSDLDRVAQHF
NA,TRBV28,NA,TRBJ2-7,TGTGCCAGCAAAGCAGGGTACGAGCAGTACTTC,CASKAGYEQYF
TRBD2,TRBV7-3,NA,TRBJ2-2,TGTGCCAGCAGCCCTGGGACTAGCGGGAGGCCCGGGGAGCTGTTTTTT,CASSPGTSGRPGELFF
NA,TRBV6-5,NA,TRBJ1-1,TGTGCCAGCGGGCTGAACACTGAAGCTTTCTTT,CASGLNTEAFF
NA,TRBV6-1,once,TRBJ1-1,TGTGCCAGCAGGGAAGCCTTCCGGCAGGGCACTGAAGCTTTCTTT,CASREAFRQGTEAFF
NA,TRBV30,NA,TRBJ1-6,TGTGCCTGGAGCGGGGGGCGCCTCGGCGTCGGGGATTCACCCCTCCACTTT,CAWSGGRLGVGDSPLHF
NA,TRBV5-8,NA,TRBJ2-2,TGTGCCTGCTCGGGGTTTAGGTCCGGGGAGCTGTTTTTT,CACSGFRSGELFF
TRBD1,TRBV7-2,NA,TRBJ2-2,TGTGCCAGCGGACGAAATAGGGACAGCTCTACCGGGGAGCTGTTTTTT,CASGRNRDSSTGELFF
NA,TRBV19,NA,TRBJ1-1,TGTGCCAGTAGTATAAACACGGGGGAAAGTGTGAACACTGAAGCTTTCTTT,CASSINTGESVNTEAFF
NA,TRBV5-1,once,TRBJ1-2,TGCGCCAGCAGCTTGGTGTCAGGGGTCTCGTCCAACTATGGCTACACCTTC,CASSLVSGVSSNYGYTF
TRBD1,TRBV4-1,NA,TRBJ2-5,TGCGCCAGCAGCCGACCCGGGACAGGGGGCTTGGAGACCCAGTACTTC,CASSRPGTGGLETQYF
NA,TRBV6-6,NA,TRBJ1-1,TGTGCCAGCAGTTACCGGGTGAACACTGAAGCTTTCTTT,CASSYRVNTEAFF
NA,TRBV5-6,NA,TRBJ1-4,TGTGCCAGCAGCTTCGGAGGGTTCTCTAATGAAAAACTGTTTTTT,CASSFGGFSNEKLFF
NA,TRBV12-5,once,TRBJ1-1,TGTGCTAGTGGTTTGGGGAAGGGGATCGCTTTCTTT,CASGLGKGIAFF
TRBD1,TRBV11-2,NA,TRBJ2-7,TGTGCCAGCAGCCCTGGGACAGTTAGCTACGAGCAGTACTTC,CASSPGTVSYEQYF
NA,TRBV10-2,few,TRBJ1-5,TGCGCCAGCAGTGAATATCCAGGATCGAATCAGCCCCAGCATTTT,CASSEYPGSNQPQHF
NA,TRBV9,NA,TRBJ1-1,TGTGCCAGCAGCGTAGGACAGAGGAACACTGAAGCTTTCTTT,CASSVGQRNTEAFF
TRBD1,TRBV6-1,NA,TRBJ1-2,TGTGCCAGCAGTGAAACAGGGGGCTATGGCTACACCTTC,CASSETGGYGYTF
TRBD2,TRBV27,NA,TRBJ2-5,TGTGCCAGCAGTCCGACAAACGGACTAGCGGGGGAGACCCAGTACTTC,CASSPTNGLAGETQYF
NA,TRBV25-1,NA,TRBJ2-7,TGTGCCAGCAGTGATAACAGGGTTAACGAGCAGTACTTC,CASSDNRVNEQYF
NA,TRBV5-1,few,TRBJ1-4,TGCGCCAGCAGCTTGGCCCAGACAAGGAATGAAAAACTGTTTTTT,CASSLAQTRNEKLFF
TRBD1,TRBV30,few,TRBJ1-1,TGTGCCTGGAGTGTACCTCCACAGGGGTGGCTCACTGAAGCTTTCTTT,CAWSVPPQGWLTEAFF
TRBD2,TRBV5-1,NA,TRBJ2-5,TGCGCCAGCAGCCCGAGTAGCGGGAGGTACCAAGAGACCCAGTACTTC,CASSPSSGRYQETQYF
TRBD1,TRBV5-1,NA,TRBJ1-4,TGCGCCAGCAGCCTGGGACAGGCAAATGAAAAACTGTTTTTT,CASSLGQANEKLFF
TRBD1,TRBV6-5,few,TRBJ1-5,TGTGCCAGCAGAACAGGGGGCGGCAATCAGCCCCAGCATTTT,CASRTGGGNQPQHF
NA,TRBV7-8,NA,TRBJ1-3,TGTGCCAGCAGCCAAGAAGGACACTATAACTCTGGAAACACCATATATTTT,CASSQEGHYNSGNTIYF
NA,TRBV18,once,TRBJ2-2,TGTGCCAGCTCACCACCGGAGTTGGTCGCCGGGGAGCTGTTTTTT,CASSPPELVAGELFF
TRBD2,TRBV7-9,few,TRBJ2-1,TGTGCCAGCAGCTTATGGGCTAGCGGGGGGCACTACAATGAGCAGTTCTTC,CASSLWASGGHYNEQFF
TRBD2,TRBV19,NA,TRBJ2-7,TGTGCCAGTAGTATAATTGCTAGCGGAGGAAACGAGCAGTACTTC,CASSIIASGGNEQYF
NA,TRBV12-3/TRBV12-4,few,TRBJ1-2,TGTGCCAGCAGTTTATCGGGATTCTATGGCTACACCTTC,CASSLSGFYGYTF
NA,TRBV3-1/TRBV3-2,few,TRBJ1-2,TGTGCCAGCAGCCAAGCGGACAGATCCTATAACTATGGCTACACCTTC,CASSQADRSYNYGYTF
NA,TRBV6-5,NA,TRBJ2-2,TGTGCCACCCTAGGGGGGGCGAACACCGGGGAGCTGTTTTTT,CATLGGANTGELFF
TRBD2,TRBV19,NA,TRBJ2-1,TGTGCCAGTACCCGCCAGCGGGGTGTGAATGAGCAGTTCTTC,CASTRQRGVNEQFF